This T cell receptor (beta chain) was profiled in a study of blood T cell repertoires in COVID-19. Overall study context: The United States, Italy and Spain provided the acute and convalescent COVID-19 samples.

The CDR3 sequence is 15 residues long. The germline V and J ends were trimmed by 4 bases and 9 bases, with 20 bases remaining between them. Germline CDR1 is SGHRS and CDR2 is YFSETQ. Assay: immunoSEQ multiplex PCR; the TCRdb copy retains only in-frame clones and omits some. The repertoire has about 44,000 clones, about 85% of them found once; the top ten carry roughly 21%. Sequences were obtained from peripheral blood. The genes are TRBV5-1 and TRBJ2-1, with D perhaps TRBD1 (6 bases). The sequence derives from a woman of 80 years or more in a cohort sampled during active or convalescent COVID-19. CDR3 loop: CASSPPGHGMGEQFF. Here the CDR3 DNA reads TGCGCCAGCAGCCCCCCGGGACACGGGATGGGTGAGCAGTTCTTC.